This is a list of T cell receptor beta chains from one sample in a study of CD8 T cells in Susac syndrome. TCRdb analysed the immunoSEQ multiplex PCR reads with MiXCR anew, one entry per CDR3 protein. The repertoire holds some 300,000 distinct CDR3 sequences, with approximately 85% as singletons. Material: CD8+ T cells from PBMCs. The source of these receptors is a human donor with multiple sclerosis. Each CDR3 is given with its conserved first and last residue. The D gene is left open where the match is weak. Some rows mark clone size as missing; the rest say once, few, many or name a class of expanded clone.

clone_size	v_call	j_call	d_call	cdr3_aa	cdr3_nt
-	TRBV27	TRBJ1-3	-	CASSLKGAGNTIYF	TGTGCCAGCAGTTTAAAAGGAGCTGGAAACACCATATATTTT
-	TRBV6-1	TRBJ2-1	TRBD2	CASRGFTGLAGHEQFF	TGTGCCAGCAGGGGATTTACGGGACTAGCGGGACATGAGCAGTTCTTC
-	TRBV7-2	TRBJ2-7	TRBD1	CASSPMTGVRLEQYF	TGTGCCAGCAGCCCTATGACAGGGGTCCGGCTCGAGCAGTACTTC
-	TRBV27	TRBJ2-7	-	CASSYGHEQCF	TGTGCCAGCAGTTATGGACACGAGCAGTGCTTC
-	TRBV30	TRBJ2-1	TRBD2	CAWRAGTSGRLFNEQFF	TGTGCCTGGAGAGCCGGGACTAGCGGGAGGCTTTTCAATGAGCAGTTCTTC
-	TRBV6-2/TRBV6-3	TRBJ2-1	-	CASSDLLDSYNEQFF	TGTGCCAGCAGTGACCTGTTAGACTCCTACAATGAGCAGTTCTTC
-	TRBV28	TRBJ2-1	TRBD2	CASSELAGGVNEQFF	TGTGCCAGCAGCGAACTAGCGGGAGGTGTAAATGAGCAGTTCTTC
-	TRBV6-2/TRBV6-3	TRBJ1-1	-	CASSYTFEAFF	TGTGCCAGCAGTTACACATTTGAAGCTTTCTTT
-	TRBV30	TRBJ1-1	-	CAWGVNTEAFF	TGTGCCTGGGGGGTGAACACTGAAGCTTTCTTT
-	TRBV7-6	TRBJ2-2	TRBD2	CASSHPKGLAGVGSTGELFF	TGTGCCAGCAGCCACCCCAAAGGACTAGCGGGAGTTGGTAGCACCGGGGAGCTGTTTTTT
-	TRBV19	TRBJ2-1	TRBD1	CASSIGGQGAYNEQFF	TGTGCCAGTAGTATAGGGGGACAGGGGGCCTACAATGAGCAGTTCTTC
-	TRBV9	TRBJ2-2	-	CASTINDLLTGELFF	TGTGCCAGCACAATTAACGACCTACTAACCGGGGAGCTGTTTTTT
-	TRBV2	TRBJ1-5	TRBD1	CASSEARGHQPQHF	TGTGCCAGCAGTGAAGCCAGGGGGCATCAGCCCCAGCATTTT
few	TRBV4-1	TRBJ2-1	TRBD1	CASSHDGTVFYNEQFF	TGCGCCAGCAGCCACGACGGGACAGTCTTCTACAATGAGCAGTTCTTC
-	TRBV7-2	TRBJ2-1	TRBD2	CASSVGLVNEQFF	TGTGCCAGCAGCGTAGGACTAGTCAATGAGCAGTTCTTC
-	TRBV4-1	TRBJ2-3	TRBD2	CASSHDSTSGRGDTQYF	TGCGCCAGCAGCCATGACTCGACTAGCGGGCGGGGAGATACGCAGTATTTT
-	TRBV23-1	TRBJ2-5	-	CASSQGPGETQYF	TGCGCCAGCAGTCAAGGGCCCGGAGAGACCCAGTACTTC
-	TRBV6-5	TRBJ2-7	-	CASSYSGRGGYEQYF	TGTGCCAGCAGTTACTCCGGCAGGGGGGGTTACGAGCAGTACTTC
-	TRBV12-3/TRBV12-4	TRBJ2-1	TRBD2	CASSLWREYYNEQFF	TGTGCCAGCAGTTTATGGCGGGAGTATTACAATGAGCAGTTCTTC
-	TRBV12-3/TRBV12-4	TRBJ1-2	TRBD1	CASSFGLLTGGSYGYTF	TGTGCCAGCAGTTTCGGCCTCCTGACAGGGGGCTCCTATGGCTACACCTTC
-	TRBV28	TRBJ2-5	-	CASTLAYLQETQYF	TGTGCCAGCACCCTCGCTTACCTTCAAGAGACCCAGTACTTC
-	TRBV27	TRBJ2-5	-	CASSLFGGPKGETQYF	TGTGCCAGCAGTTTATTTGGTGGCCCGAAGGGGGAGACCCAGTACTTC
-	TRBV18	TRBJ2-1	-	CASSPWEDHNEQFF	TGTGCCAGCTCACCCTGGGAGGACCACAATGAGCAGTTCTTC
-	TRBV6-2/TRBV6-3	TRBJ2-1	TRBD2	CASSYWAGGREFF	TGTGCCAGCAGTTACTGGGCGGGAGGAAGAGAGTTCTTC
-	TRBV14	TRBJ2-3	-	CASSQRRVVGDTQYF	TGTGCCAGCAGCCAACGCAGGGTGGTTGGAGATACGCAGTATTTT
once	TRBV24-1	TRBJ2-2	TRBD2	CATSSLAGENTGELFF	TGTGCCACCAGTTCTCTAGCGGGAGAAAACACCGGGGAGCTGTTTTTT